These T cell receptor beta chains were read from a single sample in a study of T-cell memory formation after mild COVID-19. A single record per CDR3 protein comes from TCRdb applying MiXCR to the 5' RACE reads. The repertoire holds about 320,000 distinct CDR3 sequences, with approximately 14% as singletons. Sequenced material: PBMCs or a T cell subset sorted from them (not recorded which). The receptors shown here come from a man between 18 and 35 years old who had mild COVID-19 (a few samples of this study predate the infection). Cell type and time point are not known. The CDR3 runs from the conserved cysteine through the conserved F or W. D genes are given only for firm matches. The listing skips clone size in some rows; elsewhere it reads once, few, many or a size class.

cdr3_aa,cdr3_nt,v_call,d_call,clone_size,j_call
CASSFPAETPGRSTDTQYF,TGTGCCAGCAGTTTTCCTGCGGAGACTCCTGGACGGAGCACAGATACGCAGTATTTT,TRBV12-3/TRBV12-4,NA,many,TRBJ2-3
CASSRGLTFQETQYF,TGTGCCAGCAGCCGGGGACTTACCTTCCAAGAGACCCAGTACTTC,TRBV7-9,NA,few,TRBJ2-5
CSAPGLVLDTQYF,TGCAGTGCCCCGGGACTGGTCCTAGATACGCAGTATTTT,TRBV20-1,NA,few,TRBJ2-3
CASSTRDRVRDTEAFF,TGTGCCAGCAGTACCCGGGACCGAGTACGGGACACTGAAGCTTTCTTT,TRBV12-3/TRBV12-4,NA,few,TRBJ1-1
CASTSGGVGTDTQYF,TGTGCCAGCACTAGCGGGGGGGTTGGGACAGATACGCAGTATTTT,TRBV28,TRBD2,NA,TRBJ2-3
CSARDFSGKSYNEQFF,TGCAGTGCTAGAGATTTTTCGGGTAAATCCTACAATGAGCAGTTCTTC,TRBV20-1,NA,once,TRBJ2-1
CASSFRQGALYEQYF,TGTGCCAGCAGCTTTAGACAGGGCGCCCTTTACGAGCAGTACTTC,TRBV5-5,TRBD1,NA,TRBJ2-7
CASSTTGRADIQYF,TGTGCCAGCAGCACCACGGGCAGGGCGGACATTCAGTACTTC,TRBV7-8,NA,few,TRBJ2-4
CSARDQDPTDTQYF,TGCAGTGCTAGAGATCAGGACCCCACAGATACGCAGTATTTT,TRBV20-1,NA,NA,TRBJ2-3
CASSQVEGRHQETQYF,TGTGCCAGCAGCCAAGTAGAAGGCAGGCACCAAGAGACCCAGTACTTC,TRBV14,NA,few,TRBJ2-5
CASSLDLAKNIQYF,TGTGCCAGCAGCTTGGACCTAGCCAAAAACATTCAGTACTTC,TRBV5-1,NA,NA,TRBJ2-4
CATGARERTYNEQFF,TGTGCCACTGGGGCCCGGGAACGGACCTACAATGAGCAGTTCTTC,TRBV7-6,NA,NA,TRBJ2-1
CASSYSGGTYGYTF,TGTGCCAGCAGTTACTCGGGGGGGACCTATGGCTACACCTTC,TRBV6-2/TRBV6-3,NA,NA,TRBJ1-2
CASSLAHYEQYF,TGTGCCAGCAGCTTAGCCCACTACGAGCAGTACTTC,TRBV7-2,NA,few,TRBJ2-7
CSARDLAFSNQPQHF,TGCAGCGCTAGAGATCTTGCTTTTAGCAATCAGCCCCAGCATTTT,TRBV20-1,NA,few,TRBJ1-5
CASSSFATSPPKQETQYF,TGTGCCAGCAGCTCGTTTGCCACTAGTCCCCCAAAACAAGAGACCCAGTACTTC,TRBV7-9,NA,NA,TRBJ2-5
CASSLGQTDSPLHF,TGCGCCAGCAGCTTGGGACAGACGGATTCACCCCTCCACTTT,TRBV5-1,NA,few,TRBJ1-6
CASSSRAGNQPQHF,TGTGCCAGCAGTTCCCGGGCGGGCAATCAGCCCCAGCATTTT,TRBV6-2/TRBV6-3,NA,few,TRBJ1-5